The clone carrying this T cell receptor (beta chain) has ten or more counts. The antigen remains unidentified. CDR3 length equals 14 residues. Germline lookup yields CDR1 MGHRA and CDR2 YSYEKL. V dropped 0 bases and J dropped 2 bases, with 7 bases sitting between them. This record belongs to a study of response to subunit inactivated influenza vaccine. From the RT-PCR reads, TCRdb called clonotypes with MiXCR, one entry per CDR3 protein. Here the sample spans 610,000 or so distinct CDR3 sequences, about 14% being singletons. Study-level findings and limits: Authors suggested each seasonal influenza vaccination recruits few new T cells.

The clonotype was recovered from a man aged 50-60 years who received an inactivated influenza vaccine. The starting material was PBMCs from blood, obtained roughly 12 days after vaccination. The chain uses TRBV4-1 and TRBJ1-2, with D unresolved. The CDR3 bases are TGCGCCAGCAGCCAAGATCCTAAAAACTATGGCTACACCTTC. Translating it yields CASSQDPKNYGYTF.